The 15 T cell receptor beta chains below were found in one sample sequenced in a study of blood T cell repertoires in COVID-19. Libraries were prepared by immunoSEQ multiplex PCR; TCRdb keeps only in-frame clonotypes and omits some of them. Of 150,000 to 170,000 clones in the sample, roughly four fifths are singletons; the top ten hold 12%. The sample was peripheral blood. Source of these receptors: a woman aged 55-69 years with COVID-19, enrolled during active disease.

This chain joins TRBV11-2 and TRBJ1-2; TRBD1 might be the D (5 bases). V lost 5 bases to trimming and J lost 7 bases, with 14 bases between them. The CDR3 is made up of 13 amino acids. Germline V gene data show CDR1 as SGHAT and CDR2 as FQNNGV. In DNA, the CDR3 is TGTGCCAGCAGCCGAGGACACAGCGTTGGCTACACCTTC. Translated: CASSRGHSVGYTF.

This clone came up once. The same CDR3 arises from other DNA sequences in this sample as well. The CDR3 here is CASSIQGNQPQHF. In nucleotides, the CDR3 is TGTGCCAGCAGTATACAGGGGAATCAGCCCCAGCATTTT. The V gene is TRBV7-9, the J gene TRBJ1-5, with 7 bases that match TRBD1. The J segment lost 4 bases and the V segment lost 6 bases, leaving 3 bases of the junction unmatched. From germline, CDR1 is SEHNR and CDR2 FQNEAQ (reference sequence). CDR3 length: 13 amino acids. Based on the CDR3 plus reference TRBV7-9 and TRBJ1-5, the full variable domain is DTGVSQNPRHKITKRGQNVTFRCDPISEHNRLYWYRQTLGQGPEFLTYFQNEAQLEKSRLLSDRFSAERPKGSFSTLEIQRTEQGDSAMYLCASSIQGNQPQHFGDGTRLSIL.

Judged by abundance, this clone is medium-sized. The chain recombines TRBV5-8 with TRBJ2-7; 15 nucleotides line up with TRBD2. The trim removed 4 bases at V and 7 bases at J, leaving 3 bases unmatched. CDR1 is SGHTS and CDR2 is YDEGEE in the germline V gene. The CDR3 runs 14 residues. CDR3 in amino acids: CASSGTSGRREQYF. CDR3 DNA: TGTGCCAGCAGCGGGACTAGCGGGAGGAGGGAGCAGTACTTC.

The rearrangement joins TRBV5-8 to TRBJ1-6, with a weak D call TRBD1 (6 bases). CDR1 is SGHTS, CDR2 YDEGEE, per germline. The CDR3 totals 13 residues. V gave up 2 bases and J gave up 8 bases, with 8 bases separating them. CDR3 residues: CASSFNRDSPLHF. The CDR3 region has the DNA TGTGCCAGCAGCTTCAACAGGGATTCACCCCTCCACTTT.

J is TRBJ2-3 and V is TRBV12-3 or TRBV12-4; 8 bases fit TRBD1. The V segment lost 7 bases and the J segment 4 bases; nucleotides outside the gene matches: 4. The CDR3 runs to 13 residues. In nucleotides, the CDR3 is TGTGCCAGCAAGACAGGGGCAGCAGATACGCAGTATTTT. Protein product: CASKTGAADTQYF.

The J gene is TRBJ2-2, the V gene TRBV5-1; 7 positions match TRBD2. The CDR3 extends over 16 amino acids. Germline CDR1 SGHRS, CDR2 YFSETQ. Germline trimming cut 4 bases from V and 0 bases from J; bases unmatched to any gene: 6. Here the CDR3 reads CASSPLLASNTGELFF. The CDR3 DNA follows: TGCGCCAGCAGCCCCCTACTAGCGTCGAACACCGGGGAGCTGTTTTTT. The variable domain in full, completed from reference TRBV5-1 and TRBJ2-2, reads KAGVTQTPRYLIKTRGQQVTLSCSPISGHRSVSWYQQTPGQGLQFLFEYFSETQRNKGNFPGRFSGRQFSNSRSEMNVSTLELGDSALYLCASSPLLASNTGELFFGEGSRLTVL.

The V gene is TRBV5-4, the J gene TRBJ2-2; no reliable D call. The ends were cut back, 0 bases at V and 6 bases at J, with 3 bases in the middle. This CDR3 region has 12 residues. Germline V CDR1 and CDR2: SGHNT, YYREEE (reference sequence). CDR3 nucleotide sequence: TGTGCCAGCAGCTTGGCCGCCGGGGAGCTGTTTTTT. As protein: CASSLAAGELFF.

The rearrangement links TRBV7-2 to TRBJ1-1, with a weak D call TRBD1 (6 bases). Germline V lookup: CDR1 SGHTA, CDR2 FQGNSA. CDR3 length: 15 residues. V was clipped by 1 base and J by 6 bases, with 15 bases between them. The CDR3 is CASSLVQGKSAEAFF. DNA of the CDR3: TGTGCCAGCAGCTTAGTCCAGGGGAAATCGGCTGAAGCTTTCTTT.

This clone was seen a handful of times. The rearrangement uses TRBV9 and TRBJ2-2; a weak D match, TRBD1 (5 bases). The V end was cut by 0 bases, the J end by 6 bases, with 6 bases between. This CDR3 has 13 amino acids. Germline CDR1 reads SGDLS; CDR2 reads YYNGEE. Here the CDR3 reads CASSVVQAGELFF. The CDR3 coding sequence is TGTGCCAGCAGCGTAGTACAGGCCGGGGAGCTGTTTTTT. The whole variable domain, filled in from reference TRBV9 and TRBJ2-2, reads DSGVTQTPKHLITATGQRVTLRCSPRSGDLSVYWYQQSLDQGLQFLIQYYNGEERAKGNILERFSAQQFPDLHSELNLSSLELGDSALYFCASSVVQAGELFFGEGSRLTVL.

V is TRBV28 and J is TRBJ1-1, with D possibly matching TRBD1 (5 bases). V was trimmed by 7 bases and J by 2 bases, leaving 11 bases between them. Germline values: CDR1 MDHEN, CDR2 SYDVKM. The CDR3 is made up of 13 amino acids. CDR3 sequence: CASIEGTNTEAFF. DNA for the CDR3: TGTGCCAGCATCGAGGGGACTAACACTGAAGCTTTCTTT. The whole variable domain, remainder taken from reference TRBV28 and TRBJ1-1, is DVKVTQSSRYLVKRTGEKVFLECVQDMDHENMFWYRQDPGLGLRLIYFSYDVKMKEKGDIPEGYSVSREKKERFSLILESASTNQTSMYLCASIEGTNTEAFFGQGTRLTVV.

This clone came up a few times. The V gene is TRBV30, the J gene TRBJ1-6, with D maybe TRBD1 (5 bases). Trimming pared 0 bases from V and 6 bases from J, leaving 12 bases between. The CDR3 runs to 15 residues. CDR1 and CDR2 from the germline V gene are GTSNPN and SVGIG (reference sequence). CDR3 nucleotides: TGTGCCTGGAGTGTACTGGGACTGATTAATTCACCCCTCCACTTT. Residues: CAWSVLGLINSPLHF.

This clone occurred a few times. The rearrangement joins TRBV7-9 to TRBJ2-3; no definite D call. The CDR3 is made up of 13 amino acids. Germline CDR1 SEHNR, CDR2 FQNEAQ (reference sequence). Trimming removed 7 bases from V and 0 bases from J, with 8 bases in between. The CDR3 sequence is CASNRDSTDTQYF. CDR3 coding DNA: TGTGCCAGCAACAGAGATAGCACAGATACGCAGTATTTT. The full variable domain, in which reference TRBV7-9 and TRBJ2-3 provide the parts outside the CDR3, is DTGVSQNPRHKITKRGQNVTFRCDPISEHNRLYWYRQTLGQGPEFLTYFQNEAQLEKSRLLSDRFSAERPKGSFSTLEIQRTEQGDSAMYLCASNRDSTDTQYFGPGTRLTVL.

The chain joins TRBV10-2 to TRBJ2-3, with 9 bases that match TRBD1. The CDR3 totals 18 residues. The germline CDR1 and CDR2 sequences are WSHSY and SAAADI. The J segment lost 0 bases and the V segment lost 1 base, leaving 8 bases of the junction unmatched. CDR3 bases: TGCGCCAGCAGTGAGTTCTCCGGGACAGGGTTTAGCACAGATACGCAGTATTTT. It encodes CASSEFSGTGFSTDTQYF.

V is TRBV5-6 and J is TRBJ1-1, with D hard to call. The V and J ends lost 6 bases and 5 bases respectively, with 14 bases between them. Per the germline V gene, CDR1 is SGHDT and CDR2 is YYEEEE. This CDR3 is 13 amino acids long. Here the CDR3 DNA reads TGTGCCAGCACTCTCGGCCCGAGGACTGAAGCTTTCTTT. Amino acids: CASTLGPRTEAFF.

The V and J genes are TRBV18 and TRBJ1-2; weak D call: TRBD1 (6 bases). With 4 bases removed from V and 6 bases from J, the gap between germline ends came to 12 bases. The CDR3 covers 13 residues. CDR1 is KGHSH and CDR2 is LQKENI in the germline V gene. The CDR3 region has the DNA TGTGCCAGCTCACTATACGGACAGCATGGCTACACCTTC. This translates into CASSLYGQHGYTF. The full variable domain, completed using reference TRBV18 and TRBJ1-2, is NAGVMQNPRHLVRRRGQEARLRCSPMKGHSHVYWYRQLPEEGLKFMVYLQKENIIDESGMPKERFSAEFPKEGPSILRIQQVVRGDSAAYFCASSLYGQHGYTFGSGTRLTVV.